The 2 T cell receptor beta chains in this list originate from one sample, sequenced in a study of cytomegalovirus exposure and HLA in healthy donors. PCR was performed using 60 Vbeta and 13 Jbeta primers. The table came from immunoSEQ multiplex PCR; TCRdb's copy has only in-frame clones and leaves some out. The table has 200,000 to 250,000 clones, 82% seen once; the top ten hold approximately 2.5%. Input material: PBMCs. These receptors were collected from a woman between 40 and 50 years old in good health and CMV-seronegative.

The chain joins TRBV27 to TRBJ1-5; D ambiguous. The ends were cut back, 3 bases at V and 7 bases at J, with 10 bases in the middle. The CDR3 runs 13 residues. The germline V gene encodes CDR1 MNHEY and CDR2 SMNVEV (reference sequence). CDR3 residues: CASSFQERQPQHF. CDR3 nucleotides: TGTGCCAGCAGTTTTCAGGAACGCCAGCCCCAGCATTTT.

V is TRBV6-6 and J is TRBJ2-7, with no clear D. The germline V and J ends were trimmed by 4 bases and 0 bases, with 7 bases remaining between them. Germline CDR1 reads MNHNY; CDR2 reads SVGAGI (reference sequence). CDR3 length: 13 residues. The DNA for the CDR3 is TGTGCCAGCAGTTTGGTCGGCTCCTACGAGCAGTACTTC. Translated, it gives CASSLVGSYEQYF.